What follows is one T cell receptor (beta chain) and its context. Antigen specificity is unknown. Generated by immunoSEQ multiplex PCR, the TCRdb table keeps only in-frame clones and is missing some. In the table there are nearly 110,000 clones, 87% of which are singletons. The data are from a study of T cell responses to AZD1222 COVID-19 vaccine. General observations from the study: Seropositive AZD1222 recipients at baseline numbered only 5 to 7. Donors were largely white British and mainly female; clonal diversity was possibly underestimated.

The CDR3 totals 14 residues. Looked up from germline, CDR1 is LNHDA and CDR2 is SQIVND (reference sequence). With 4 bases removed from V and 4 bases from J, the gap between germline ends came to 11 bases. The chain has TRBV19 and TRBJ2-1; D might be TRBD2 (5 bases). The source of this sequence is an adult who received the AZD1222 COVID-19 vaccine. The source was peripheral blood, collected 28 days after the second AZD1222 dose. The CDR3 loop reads CASSRPSQYNEQFF. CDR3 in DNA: TGTGCCAGTAGTAGGCCTAGCCAATACAATGAGCAGTTCTTC.